The clone carrying this T cell receptor beta chain appeared many times. The sample originates from a study of T cells in Graves' hyperthyroidism and ophthalmopathy. Regions amplified from RNA transcripts were the TCR beta CDR3 regions. An initial round of RT-PCR targeting the TCR CDR3 relied on the HTBI primer set. TCRdb itself ran the multiplex PCR reads through MiXCR, one entry per CDR3 protein. This sample has 380,000 or so distinct CDR3 sequences, with roughly 13% found just once. CDR3 length: 14 residues. Germline loops: CDR1 PRHDT, CDR2 FYEKMQ (reference sequence). With 5 bases clipped from V and 7 bases from J, the junction kept 10 bases outside the gene matches.

The chain couples TRBV13 to TRBJ1-2; 7 bases line up with TRBD1. Material: blood. This clonotype was obtained from a man under 40 with Graves' hyperthyroidism that later progressed to Graves' ophthalmopathy. The CDR3 is CASSLLGGASGYTF. The CDR3 DNA follows: TGTGCCAGCAGCCTTTTAGGGGGCGCGTCTGGCTACACCTTC.